The 26 T cell receptor beta chains given below trace back to one sample, sequenced in a study of shared clonotypes between healthy human individuals. TCRdb's copy holds only in-frame clones and misses some; the assay was immunoSEQ multiplex PCR. The sample consists of roughly 1,100,000 clones, around 76% of them appearing once. The sequencing sample was made of memory CD4+ T cells sorted from blood. Subset denoted: CD45RA-negative fraction. These receptors were collected from a man between 18 and 29 years old in good health.

The chain carries TRBV6-6 and TRBJ2-3; weak D call: TRBD2 (5 bases). The V gene lost 5 bases and the J gene lost 5 bases, with 8 bases spanning the gap. The CDR3 consists of 12 residues. Per the germline V gene, CDR1 is MNHNY and CDR2 is SVGAGI (reference sequence). The CDR3, as DNA: TGTGCCAGCAGTACCCGGGGAGATACGCAGTATTTT. Translation: CASSTRGDTQYF.

This chain links TRBV4-1 with TRBJ2-3, with 9 bases that match TRBD2. This CDR3 has 16 residues. Germline V CDR1 and CDR2: MGHRA, YSYEKL. V lost 1 base and J lost 1; bases outside the gene matches: 3. CDR3 amino acids: CASSQGTSAGTDTQYF. The CDR3 DNA reads TGCGCCAGCAGCCAAGGGACTAGCGCGGGCACAGATACGCAGTATTTT.

This clone has a handful of counts. The chain employs TRBV7-2 and TRBJ2-1; 8 nucleotides align to TRBD2. CDR3 length: 15 amino acids. Germline V lookup: CDR1 SGHTA, CDR2 FQGNSA. The junction had 10 bases not matched to a gene; V was cut back by 5 bases and J by 7 bases. The CDR3 region is CASSTRRGGWNEQFF. CDR3 in DNA: TGTGCCAGCAGCACCCGCCGGGGGGGCTGGAATGAGCAGTTCTTC.

This chain links TRBV28 with TRBJ2-2, with 8 bases that match TRBD1. Germline assignment: CDR1 MDHEN and CDR2 SYDVKM. Unmatched junction bases numbered 7, after V lost 4 bases and J lost 6 bases. The CDR3 has 15 amino acids. CDR3 residues: CASSWSGGSAGELFF. The CDR3 DNA follows: TGTGCCAGCAGTTGGTCAGGGGGCTCGGCCGGGGAGCTGTTTTTT. The variable domain in full, with the rest retrieved from reference TRBV28 and TRBJ2-2, is DVKVTQSSRYLVKRTGEKVFLECVQDMDHENMFWYRQDPGLGLRLIYFSYDVKMKEKGDIPEGYSVSREKKERFSLILESASTNQTSMYLCASSWSGGSAGELFFGEGSRLTVL.

This clone occurred once. J is TRBJ1-1 and V is TRBV5-4; 7 nucleotides align to TRBD1. Germline-derived CDR1 and CDR2 are SGHNT and YYREEE (reference sequence). The CDR3 runs 14 residues. Germline trimming cut 4 bases from V and 5 bases from J; bases unmatched to any gene: 8. This chain's CDR3 is CASSAGGATTEAFF. Written as DNA, the CDR3 is TGTGCCAGCAGCGCAGGGGGGGCGACTACTGAAGCTTTCTTT.

This clone has a handful of counts. V usage is TRBV2 and J usage is TRBJ1-4; no clear D gene. CDR3 length: 16 amino acids. The V and J ends lost 6 bases and 0 bases respectively, with 14 bases between them. Germline assignment: CDR1 SNHLY and CDR2 FYNNEI. The CDR3 spells CASSPTVSATNEKLFF. CDR3 in DNA: TGTGCCAGCAGCCCGACCGTATCTGCAACTAATGAAAAACTGTTTTTT.

V usage is TRBV9 and J usage is TRBJ2-1; 12 bases are shared with TRBD2. This CDR3 is built from 15 residues. Trimming removed 0 bases from V and 7 bases from J; junction bases left unmatched: 2. CDR1 is SGDLS, CDR2 YYNGEE, per germline. The CDR3 nucleotides are TGTGCCAGCAGCGTAGTTACTAGCGGGGGGAATGAGCAGTTCTTC. Translating it yields CASSVVTSGGNEQFF.

The chain combines TRBV7-3 with TRBJ2-7; D is unresolved. V dropped 4 bases and J dropped 7 bases, with 14 bases sitting between them. Germline V gene sequence: CDR1 SGHTA, CDR2 FQGTGA. This CDR3 contains 13 residues. The CDR3: CASSSGPSSEQYF. CDR3 coding DNA: TGTGCCAGCAGCTCGGGCCCCTCTAGTGAGCAGTACTTC.

The rearrangement joins TRBV4-2 to TRBJ2-5; 13 bases are shared with TRBD2. This CDR3 comprises 17 residues. CDR1 and CDR2 (germline): LGHNA, YNFKEQ. The junction had 4 bases not matched to a gene; V was cut back by 0 bases and J by 3 bases. The CDR3 nucleotides are TGTGCCAGCAGCCAAGAGGCGGGACTAGCGGGGAAAGAGACCCAGTACTTC. Protein sequence: CASSQEAGLAGKETQYF.

The chain couples TRBV6-6 to TRBJ1-3; maybe TRBD1 (5 bases). V lost 9 bases to trimming and J lost 0 bases, with 18 bases between them. Germline V lookup: CDR1 MNHNY, CDR2 SVGAGI (reference sequence). The CDR3 is 16 amino acids. In nucleotides, the CDR3 is TGTGCCAGTCAGTCAAGGACAACCGGCTCTGGAAACACCATATATTTT. Translated: CASQSRTTGSGNTIYF.

The V gene is TRBV6-5, the J gene TRBJ2-5; unclear D gene. CDR3 length: 13 amino acids. In germline, CDR1 is MNHEY, CDR2 SVGAGI. V was shortened by 6 bases and J by 2 bases, with 10 bases between the two germline ends. CDR3 sequence reads: CASSPVRQETQYF. The CDR3 nucleotides are TGTGCCAGCAGCCCTGTTCGGCAAGAGACCCAGTACTTC.

The chain has TRBV5-1 and TRBJ2-2, with D uncertain. V was cut by 4 bases and J by 1 base, with 14 bases left in between. The CDR3 extends over 16 amino acids. The germline CDR1 and CDR2 sequences are SGHRS and YFSETQ. The CDR3 reads CASSPSGDRNTGELFF. The CDR3 coding sequence is TGCGCCAGCAGCCCCTCCGGAGATCGGAACACCGGGGAGCTGTTTTTT.

As for this clone: This sample also contains other DNA sequences that code for the same CDR3. The chain couples TRBV5-1 to TRBJ2-7; tentatively, D is TRBD2 (5 bases). The germline V and J ends were trimmed by 4 bases and 3 bases, with 11 bases remaining between them. Germline CDR1 and CDR2: SGHRS and YFSETQ. The CDR3 spans 13 residues. This CDR3 is CASSSSGDYEQYF. The CDR3, as DNA: TGCGCCAGCAGCAGCTCCGGGGACTACGAGCAGTACTTC.

The chain is built from TRBV5-1 and TRBJ2-1; D possibly corresponds to TRBD2 (6 bases). The germline CDR1 and CDR2 sequences are SGHRS and YFSETQ. The ends were cut back, 3 bases at V and 8 bases at J, with 18 bases in the middle. The CDR3 contains 15 residues. The CDR3 reads CASSWGGRIGDEQFF. CDR3 sequence (DNA): TGCGCCAGCAGCTGGGGAGGCAGGATAGGAGATGAGCAGTTCTTC.

Ten or more counts support this clone. The chain carries TRBV21-1 and TRBJ2-1; the listed D gene, TRBD2, was not tested against the DNA. TRBV21-1 is a listed pseudogene. This CDR3 region has 18 residues. CDR3 in DNA: TGTGCCAGCAGCAAAGTAGGAGGGGCTAGCGGGATTGGTGGAGAGCAGTTCTTC. Its translation is CASSKVGGASGIGGEQFF.

This chain connects TRBV6-1 to TRBJ1-5; D remains ambiguous. The germline gives CDR1 MNHNS, CDR2 SASEGT. Deletions cut 7 bases from V and 2 bases from J, with 12 bases between. This CDR3 is 14 amino acids long. For the CDR3, the DNA is TGTGCCAGCACCGAGGGTTCGGGCAATCAGCCCCAGCATTTT. Translation gives CASTEGSGNQPQHF.

The chain carries TRBV7-2 and TRBJ2-2, with 7 bases that match TRBD1. The CDR3 covers 16 residues. The germline gives CDR1 SGHTA, CDR2 FQGNSA. V gave up 3 bases and J gave up 4 bases; unmatched junction bases: 8. The CDR3 DNA reads as TGTGCCAGCAGCTTTAGGACAGGTGTGTCCACCGGGGAGCTGTTTTTT. Protein sequence: CASSFRTGVSTGELFF.

Turning to this clone: The junction shows a germline mismatch at one end, possibly a read error. The chain has TRBV7-3 and TRBJ2-3, with D perhaps TRBD2 (6 bases). CDR1 and CDR2 from the germline V gene are SGHTA and FQGTGA. The CDR3 extends over 14 amino acids. The CDR3 sequence is CASSTDYLTGTQYF. The DNA of the CDR3 is TGTGCCAGCAGCACGGACTACCTCACAGGTACGCAGTATTTT.

The chain combines TRBV2 with TRBJ2-2, with D uncertain. The CDR3 is 12 amino acids. The germline V gene encodes CDR1 SNHLY and CDR2 FYNNEI. Trimming shortened V by 6 bases and J by 1 base, and 3 bases separated the two germline ends. This CDR3 is CASSRNTGELFF. CDR3 bases: TGTGCCAGCAGCCGGAACACCGGGGAGCTGTTTTTT.

The rearrangement joins TRBV5-4 to TRBJ2-2; TRBD1 matches 7 bases. The germline CDR1 and CDR2 sequences are SGHNT and YYREEE (reference sequence). The CDR3 has 15 amino acids. J lost 7 bases, V lost 0 bases, and 6 bases had no gene match. The CDR3 region has the DNA TGTGCCAGCAGCTTGGGACAGGGTAATGGCGGGGAGCTGTTTTTT. This encodes CASSLGQGNGGELFF.

The V and J genes are TRBV15 and TRBJ1-2, with D tentatively TRBD1 (5 bases). V lost 0 bases to trimming and J lost 8 bases, with 16 bases between them. The CDR3 loop spans 15 amino acids. The germline CDR1 and CDR2 sequences are LNHNV and YYDKDF (reference sequence). CDR3 residues: CATSRDGAGPYGYTF. In nucleotides, the CDR3 is TGTGCCACCAGCAGAGATGGCGCAGGGCCCTACGGCTACACCTTC. The full variable domain, with the rest looked up from reference TRBV15 and TRBJ1-2, is DAMVIQNPRYQVTQFGKPVTLSCSQTLNHNVMYWYQQKSSQAPKLLFHYYDKDFNNEADTPDNFQSRRPNTSFCFLDIRSPGLGDTAMYLCATSRDGAGPYGYTFGSGTRLTVV.

V and J are TRBV5-6 and TRBJ1-5; TRBD1 might be the D (5 bases). This CDR3 has 15 amino acids. Per germline, CDR1 SGHDT and CDR2 YYEEEE. V lost 0 bases, J lost 3 bases, and 10 bases lay in between. CDR3 nucleotides: TGTGCCAGCAGCTTGGGGGGACGGAACAATCAGCCCCAGCATTTT. It translates to CASSLGGRNNQPQHF.

A few counts support this clone. The chain has TRBV21-1 and TRBJ1-5; the DNA was not used to check the table's D call, TRBD1. TRBV21-1 is termed a pseudogene. This CDR3 has 15 residues. CDR3 residues: CASSDVLGGRQPQHF. CDR3 DNA: TGTGCCAGCAGCGATGTGCTTGGGGGCCGACAGCCCCAGCATTTT.

As regards this clone: This same CDR3 is encoded by further DNA sequences in the sample. The rearrangement links TRBV18 to TRBJ2-5; D might be TRBD2 (6 bases). V was cut by 1 base and J by 4 bases, with 7 bases left in between. The CDR3 is 13 residues long. The germline CDR1 and CDR2 sequences are KGHSH and LQKENI. Here the CDR3 reads CASSPLGGETQYF. CDR3 nucleotide sequence: TGTGCCAGCTCACCACTCGGGGGAGAGACCCAGTACTTC.

This clone has only a few counts. Other nucleotide sequences from this sample produce the same CDR3. This sequence joins TRBV5-4 and TRBJ2-5; the match to TRBD2 covers 7 bases. CDR1 is SGHNT and CDR2 is YYREEE in the germline V gene (reference sequence). The CDR3 extends over 13 amino acids. The ends lost 4 bases at V and 5 bases at J; junction bases unmatched: 5. CDR3 loop: CASSPVGGETQYF. The DNA of the CDR3 is TGTGCCAGCAGCCCCGTCGGGGGGGAGACCCAGTACTTC.

This sequence joins TRBV2 and TRBJ2-7; possible D gene TRBD2, 7 bases. The V gene's germline CDR1 is SNHLY and CDR2 FYNNEI. V was cut by 1 base and J by 6 bases, with 13 bases left in between. CDR3 size: 14 residues. The CDR3 DNA sequence: TGTGCCAGCAGTGAAGTGAACAGGGAGGGCGAGCAGTACTTC. Its translation is CASSEVNREGEQYF. The full variable domain, in which reference TRBV2 and TRBJ2-7 provide the parts outside the CDR3, is EPEVTQTPSHQVTQMGQEVILRCVPISNHLYFYWYRQILGQKVEFLVSFYNNEISEKSEIFDDQFSVERPDGSNFTLKIRSTKLEDSAMYFCASSEVNREGEQYFGPGTRLTVT.